Many counts were recorded for the clone carrying this T cell receptor (beta chain). This sample stems from a study of molecular identifiers for immune sequencing clone quantification. MiXCR was run by TCRdb on the PCR reads, yielding one entry per CDR3 protein. The table records under 600,000 distinct CDR3 sequences, about 20% of them present only once. The J segment lost 0 bases and the V segment lost 2 bases, leaving 7 bases of the junction unmatched. The CDR3 has 17 amino acids. Germline values: CDR1 SGDLS, CDR2 YYNGEE. Sequenced material: naive CD8+ T cells from blood, with Jurkat cell RNA spiked in. The subset here: FACS-sorted CD8+CD4-CCR7+CD45RA+ naive T cells. This sequence was found in a human donor in good health. Some libraries in this study had Jurkat cell RNA spiked in. The chain combines TRBV9 with TRBJ2-5; the match to TRBD2 covers 10 bases. CDR3 loop: CASSVPKTSGDQETQYF. Written as DNA, the CDR3 is TGTGCCAGCAGCGTCCCAAAAACTAGCGGGGACCAAGAGACCCAGTACTTC.